This TCR beta chain was sequenced during a study of CD8 T cells in ankylosing spondylitis. Preparation of TCR beta libraries was done by quantitative 5'-RACE with molecular barcodes. MiXCR, run by TCRdb on the 5' RACE reads, gives a single entry per CDR3 protein. The sample includes 200,000 to 250,000 distinct CDR3 sequences, about 7% of them seen just once. This clonotype was recorded many times. The antigen is unknown. Study outcomes and limitations: In synovial fluid and blood from reactive arthritis, some motif variants were previously reported. Apparently characteristic of ankylosing spondylitis blood was a TCR beta motif (eight highly homologous variants).

Specimen: blood, either unsorted or a sorted T cell fraction (not recorded which). The TCR originated in a male donor with ankylosing spondylitis.

CDR3 sequence reads: CASSQGGEGAFTGYTF. Written as DNA, the CDR3 is TGCGCCAGCAGCCAAGGCGGGGAGGGGGCTTTCACGGGCTACACCTTC. This chain uses TRBV4-3 with TRBJ1-2; 7 bases are a match to TRBD1. Germline CDR1 LGHNA, CDR2 YSLEER. The junction had 13 bases not matched to a gene; V was cut back by 1 base and J by 8 bases. The CDR3 is 16 residues long.